This T cell receptor (beta chain) originates from a study of HIV-infected patients and healthy controls. In this sample, this clonotype turned up many times. cDNA was made from about 510 ng RNA using alpha and beta constant primers. Separate chain-specific third strand synthesis with multiplexing indices produced the alpha and beta libraries. TCRdb called the 5' RACE reads again in MiXCR, with one record for every CDR3 protein. The sample lists over 10,000 distinct CDR3 sequences; about a tenth were seen once. The repertoire came from unfractionated whole blood and reflected all unsorted peripheral T cells. The receptor was derived from an adult in good health. Sequenced input: blood.

The chain's CDR3 is CATSRPQGFGPTDTQYF. The CDR3 coding sequence is TGTGCCACCAGCAGGCCACAGGGATTCGGGCCCACAGATACGCAGTATTTT. The rearrangement joins TRBV15 to TRBJ2-3, with D maybe TRBD1 (6 bases). Trimming left V 3 bases short and J 2 bases short, with 18 bases between. Germline loops: CDR1 LNHNV, CDR2 YYDKDF (reference sequence). The CDR3 sequence is 17 residues long.